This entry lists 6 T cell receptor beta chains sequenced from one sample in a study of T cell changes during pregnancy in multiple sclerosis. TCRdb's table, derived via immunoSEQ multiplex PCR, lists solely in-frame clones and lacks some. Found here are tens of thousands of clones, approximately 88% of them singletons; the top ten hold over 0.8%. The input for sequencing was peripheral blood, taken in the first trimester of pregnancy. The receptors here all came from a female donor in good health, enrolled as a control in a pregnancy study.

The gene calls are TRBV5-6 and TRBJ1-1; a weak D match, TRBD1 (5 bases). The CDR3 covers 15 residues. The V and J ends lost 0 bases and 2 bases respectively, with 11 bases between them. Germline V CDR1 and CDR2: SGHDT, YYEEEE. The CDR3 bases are TGTGCCAGCAGCTTGGTCGGGGGTTATAACACTGAAGCTTTCTTT. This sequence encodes CASSLVGGYNTEAFF.

CDR3 DNA sequence: TGTGCCTGGAGTTCCGGGACAGGGGCCAAGAACACTGAAGCTTTCTTT. Its translation is CAWSSGTGAKNTEAFF. The J gene is TRBJ1-1, the V gene TRBV30; TRBD1 agrees at 10 bases. The germline gives CDR1 GTSNPN, CDR2 SVGIG (reference sequence). Trimming took 2 bases from V and 1 from J; bases not matched to a gene: 7. This CDR3 is built from 16 residues.

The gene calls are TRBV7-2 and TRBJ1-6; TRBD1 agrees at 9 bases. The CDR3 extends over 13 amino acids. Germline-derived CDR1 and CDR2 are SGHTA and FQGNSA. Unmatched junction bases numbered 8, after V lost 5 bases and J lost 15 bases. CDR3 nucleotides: TGTGCCAGCAGCGGATCCTCGGGACAGGGCCTCCACTTT. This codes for CASSGSSGQGLHF.

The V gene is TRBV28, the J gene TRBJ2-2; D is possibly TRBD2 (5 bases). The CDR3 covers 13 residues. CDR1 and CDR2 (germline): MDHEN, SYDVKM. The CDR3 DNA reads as TGTGCTATAAACGGGGTGCGCCCCGGGGAGCTGTTTTTT. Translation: CAINGVRPGELFF.

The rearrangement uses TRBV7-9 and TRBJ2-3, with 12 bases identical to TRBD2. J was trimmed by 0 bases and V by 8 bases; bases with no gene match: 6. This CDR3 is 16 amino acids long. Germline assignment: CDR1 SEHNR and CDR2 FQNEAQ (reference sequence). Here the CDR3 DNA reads TGTGCCAGCCCGACTAGCGGGGGCTCTAGCACAGATACGCAGTATTTT. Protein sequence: CASPTSGGSSTDTQYF.

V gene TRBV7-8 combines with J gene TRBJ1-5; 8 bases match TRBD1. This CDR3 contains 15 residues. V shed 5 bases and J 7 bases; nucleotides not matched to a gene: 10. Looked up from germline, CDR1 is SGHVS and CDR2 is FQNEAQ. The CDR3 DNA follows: TGTGCCAGCAGCCTTCAGGACAGGGCGAAGCAGCCCCAGCATTTT. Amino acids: CASSLQDRAKQPQHF.